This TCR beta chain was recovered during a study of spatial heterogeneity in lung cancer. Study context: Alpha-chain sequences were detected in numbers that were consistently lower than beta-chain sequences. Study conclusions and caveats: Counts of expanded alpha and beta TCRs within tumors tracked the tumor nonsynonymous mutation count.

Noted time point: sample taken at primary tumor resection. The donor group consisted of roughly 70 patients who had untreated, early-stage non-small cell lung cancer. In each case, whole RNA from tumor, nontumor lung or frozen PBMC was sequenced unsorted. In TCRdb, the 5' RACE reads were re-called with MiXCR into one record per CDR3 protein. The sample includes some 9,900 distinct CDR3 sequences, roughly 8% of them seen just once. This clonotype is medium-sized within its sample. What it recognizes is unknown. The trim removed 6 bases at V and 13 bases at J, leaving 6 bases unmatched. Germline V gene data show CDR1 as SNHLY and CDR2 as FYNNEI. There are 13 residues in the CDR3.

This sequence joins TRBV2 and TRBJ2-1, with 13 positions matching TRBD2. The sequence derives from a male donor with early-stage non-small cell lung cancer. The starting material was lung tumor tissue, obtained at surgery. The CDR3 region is CASRLGLAGKQFF. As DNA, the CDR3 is TGTGCCAGCAGATTGGGACTAGCGGGGAAACAGTTCTTC. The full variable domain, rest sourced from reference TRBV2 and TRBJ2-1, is EPEVTQTPSHQVTQMGQEVILRCVPISNHLYFYWYRQILGQKVEFLVSFYNNEISEKSEIFDDQFSVERPDGSNFTLKIRSTKLEDSAMYFCASRLGLAGKQFFGPGTRLTVL.